A single sample is the source of the 13 T cell receptor beta chains below, sequenced in a study of T cell clonality in common variable immunodeficiency (dated by TCRdb to the mid-2010s). The library relied on the immunoSEQ multiplex PCR assay. Drawn from immuneACCESS, this table holds only the in-frame rearrangements with V and J called that TCRdb kept. Clones are partly lost; checked studies trace under half to an unresolved V gene and leave the rest unexplained. This sample contains some 40,000 clones, none of which is a singleton. The ten largest clones take up 3% to 4.5% of the sample. Sample: peripheral blood mononuclear cells. The receptor source for this set is a person aged 18 to 75 in good health.

This clone was detected ten times or more. The sequenced fragment ends 3 residues before the CDR3 boundary, so the rest is inferred from the germline J gene. The chain employs TRBV2 and TRBJ2-1; D is perhaps TRBD2 (6 bases). The CDR3 is 16 residues long. Germline assignment: CDR1 SNHLY and CDR2 FYNNEI. V was shortened by 6 bases and J by 1 base, with 16 bases between the two germline ends. The CDR3 DNA, read in part, is TGTGCCAGCAGGTTAAGGGGAGGTACGTCCTACAATGAG. Translation: CASRLRGGTSYNE. The CDR3 in full is CASRLRGGTSYNEQFF.

At least ten counts were recorded for this clone. The DNA ends 3 residues before the CDR3 does, and the rest of the CDR3 is filled in from the germline J gene. The J gene is TRBJ1-4, the V gene TRBV5-1; 7 bases line up with TRBD1. V trimming: 4 bases; J trimming: 8 bases; junction bases outside the gene matches: 11. The germline V gene has CDR1 SGHRS and CDR2 YFSETQ. The CDR3 is 15 amino acids. Partial CDR3 DNA: TGCGCCAGCAGCCCGACACAGGGGCCTCGGGAAAAA. Translation gives CASSPTQGPREK. The CDR3 as a whole reads CASSPTQGPREKLFF.

This clone was detected only a few times. The sequenced fragment ends 3 residues before the CDR3 boundary, so the rest is inferred from the germline J gene. The chain couples TRBV20-1 to TRBJ2-7; TRBD1 is a possible D gene (6 bases). The CDR3 consists of 15 residues. V lost 0 bases and J 3 bases, leaving 15 bases between the germline ends. Per the germline V gene, CDR1 is DFQATT and CDR2 is SNEGSKA (reference sequence). This CDR3 reads CSARDHRVRDYEQYF. The CDR3 DNA, read in part, is TGCAGTGCTAGAGATCACAGGGTAAGGGACTACGAG.

This clone has at least ten counts. The sequence runs out 3 residues before the end of the CDR3; the remainder is reconstructed from the germline J gene. This rearrangement joins TRBV5-1 to TRBJ2-1; D remains ambiguous. This CDR3 comprises 15 residues. Trimming stripped 4 bases from V and 4 bases from J, with 15 bases between. In germline, CDR1 is SGHRS, CDR2 YFSETQ. The CDR3: CASSRLGATYNEQFF. CDR3 DNA, as far as it was read: TGCGCCAGCAGCCGGCTCGGAGCGACTTACAATGAG.

There are a few counts of this clone. The CDR3 bases that were read are TGTGCCAGTAGGGACATAGTTCAAGAGACG. Its translation: CASRDIVQET. The CDR3 in its entirety is CASRDIVQETQYF. This rearrangement joins TRBV19 to TRBJ2-3; weak D call: TRBD1 (5 bases). Coverage ceases 3 residues before the CDR3 finishes, and the germline J gene fills in the end. Germline CDR1 LNHDA, CDR2 SQIVND (reference sequence). The CDR3 has 13 residues.

This clone was counted only a few times. The read falls 3 residues short of the CDR3 end, and the missing part is taken from the germline J gene. The chain carries TRBV7-9 and TRBJ1-1; D gene unclear. Germline lookup yields CDR1 SEHNR and CDR2 FQNEAQ (reference sequence). V was pared by 2 bases and J by 6 bases, with 10 bases between. The CDR3 loop spans 13 amino acids. The part of the CDR3 DNA that was read is TGTGCCAGCAGCTTATTCGTCACATCTGAA. Its protein is CASSLFVTSE. The complete CDR3 sequence is CASSLFVTSEAFF.

This clone was detected a few times. Partial CDR3 DNA: TGCAGTGCTAGAGGCCGAACAGACAATCAGCCC. Protein sequence: CSARGRTDNQP. The entire CDR3 protein reads CSARGRTDNQPQHF. V gene TRBV20-1 combines with J gene TRBJ1-5; D uncertain. The read comes to an end 3 residues before the CDR3 does, leaving the germline J gene to fill in the end. V was pared by 1 base and J by 3 bases, with 10 bases between. The CDR3 contains 14 residues. Germline loops: CDR1 DFQATT, CDR2 SNEGSKA (reference sequence).

Ten or more counts support this clone. The read comes to an end 3 residues before the CDR3 does, leaving the germline J gene to fill in the end. V and J are TRBV30 and TRBJ2-7, with 8 bases aligning to TRBD2. V shed 3 bases, J shed 2 bases, and the junction held 9 bases outside the gene matches. CDR3 length: 15 residues. The V gene's germline CDR1 is GTSNPN and CDR2 SVGIG (reference sequence). The CDR3 reads CAWRRGGGWTYEQYF. Incomplete CDR3 DNA: TGTGCCTGGAGGAGGGGCGGGGGGTGGACCTACGAG.

This clone was seen many times. The read gets to within 3 residues of the CDR3 end, and the germline J gene fills in the rest. V gene TRBV7-9 combines with J gene TRBJ2-3; perhaps TRBD2 as D (5 bases). V lost 1 base and J lost 5, with 7 bases in between. Germline CDR1 SEHNR, CDR2 FQNEAQ (reference sequence). The CDR3 has 13 residues. The chain's CDR3 is CASSLGGRDTQYF. The covered CDR3 bases are TGTGCCAGCAGCTTAGGAGGGCGAGATACG.

Worth noting for this clone: From the germline J gene comes the end of the CDR3, since the read stops 3 residues before it. The chain links TRBV7-2 to TRBJ2-1, with 7 bases aligning to TRBD2. The CDR3 is made up of 18 amino acids. Germline V gene data show CDR1 as SGHTA and CDR2 as FQGNSA. After removal of 0 bases from V and 7 bases from J, the junction contained 15 bases not matched to a gene. The chain's CDR3 is CASSLALLTRAGANEQFF. CDR3 bases read: TGTGCCAGCAGCTTAGCGCTTTTGACGAGGGCGGGAGCAAATGAG. Filled out from reference TRBV7-2 and TRBJ2-1, the complete variable domain reads GAGVSQSPSNKVTEKGKDVELRCDPISGHTALYWYRQSLGQGLEFLIYFQGNSAPDKSGLPSDRFSAERTGGSVSTLTIQRTQQEDSAVYLCASSLALLTRAGANEQFFGPGTRLTVL.

This clone was recorded many times. The CDR3 end is not reached by the read, which stops 3 residues before it; the germline J gene fills it in. V is TRBV11-2 and J is TRBJ1-2; D is possibly TRBD1 (6 bases). Per germline, CDR1 SGHAT and CDR2 FQNNGV. The length of the CDR3 is 14 residues. V gave up 4 bases and J gave up 7 bases, with 16 bases separating them. The CDR3 loop reads CASSSSDRMGGYTF. The covered CDR3 bases are TGTGCCAGCAGCTCCTCCGACAGGATGGGTGGC.

Ten or more counts support this clone. The read comes to an end 3 residues before the CDR3 does, leaving the germline J gene to fill in the end. This rearrangement joins TRBV7-2 to TRBJ2-2; 9 bases line up with TRBD2. In germline, CDR1 is SGHTA, CDR2 FQGNSA. V dropped 5 bases and J dropped 6; count of bases not matched to a gene: 4. The CDR3 is 14 residues long. The covered CDR3 bases are TGTGCCAGCAGCCCTAGCGGGGACCCCGGGGAG. Translated, it gives CASSPSGDPGE. The full-length CDR3 reads as CASSPSGDPGELFF. The full variable domain, rest sourced from reference TRBV7-2 and TRBJ2-2, is GAGVSQSPSNKVTEKGKDVELRCDPISGHTALYWYRQSLGQGLEFLIYFQGNSAPDKSGLPSDRFSAERTGGSVSTLTIQRTQQEDSAVYLCASSPSGDPGELFFGEGSRLTVL.

At least ten counts were recorded for this clone. The CDR3 end falls 3 residues outside the read, so it is completed with the germline J gene. This sequence joins TRBV20-1 and TRBJ1-2; 8 nucleotides agree with TRBD1. The length of the CDR3 is 12 residues. Germline V gives CDR1 DFQATT, CDR2 SNEGSKA (reference sequence). The DNA read from the CDR3 is TGCAGTGCCTCGGACAGGGCGGTCGGC. It yields the protein CSASDRAVG. The whole CDR3 reads CSASDRAVGYTF.